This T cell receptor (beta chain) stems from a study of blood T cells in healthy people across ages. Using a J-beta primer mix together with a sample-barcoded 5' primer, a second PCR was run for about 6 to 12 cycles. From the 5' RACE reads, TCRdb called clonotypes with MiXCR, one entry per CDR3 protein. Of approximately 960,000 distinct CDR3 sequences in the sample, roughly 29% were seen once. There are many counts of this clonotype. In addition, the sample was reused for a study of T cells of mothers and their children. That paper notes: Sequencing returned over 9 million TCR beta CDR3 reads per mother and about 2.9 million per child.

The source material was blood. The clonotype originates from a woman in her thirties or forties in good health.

CDR3 region: CATSRVELDRGDYEQYF. CDR3 in DNA: TGTGCCACCAGCAGAGTAGAGCTGGACAGGGGCGACTACGAGCAGTACTTC. This sequence joins TRBV15 and TRBJ2-7, with TRBD1 matching 9 bases. The CDR3 runs to 17 residues. V was clipped by 1 base and J by 3 bases; unmatched bases: 10. Germline V gives CDR1 LNHNV, CDR2 YYDKDF (reference sequence). The full variable domain, rest sourced from reference TRBV15 and TRBJ2-7, is DAMVIQNPRYQVTQFGKPVTLSCSQTLNHNVMYWYQQKSSQAPKLLFHYYDKDFNNEADTPDNFQSRRPNTSFCFLDIRSPGLGDTAMYLCATSRVELDRGDYEQYFGPGTRLTVT.